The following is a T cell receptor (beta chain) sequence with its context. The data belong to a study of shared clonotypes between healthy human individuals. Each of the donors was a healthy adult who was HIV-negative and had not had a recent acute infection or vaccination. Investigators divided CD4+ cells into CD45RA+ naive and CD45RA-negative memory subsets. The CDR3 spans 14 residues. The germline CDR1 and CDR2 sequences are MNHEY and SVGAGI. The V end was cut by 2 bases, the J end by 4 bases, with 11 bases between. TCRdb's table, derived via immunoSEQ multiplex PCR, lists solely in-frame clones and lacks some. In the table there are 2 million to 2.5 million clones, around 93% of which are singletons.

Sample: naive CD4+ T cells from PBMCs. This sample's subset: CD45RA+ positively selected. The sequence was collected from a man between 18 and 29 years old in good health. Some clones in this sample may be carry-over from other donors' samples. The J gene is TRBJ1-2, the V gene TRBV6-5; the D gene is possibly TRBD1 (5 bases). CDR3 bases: TGTGCCAGCAGTTACAGGGGCAGACCCTATGGCTACACCTTC. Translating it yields CASSYRGRPYGYTF.